Below, 31 T cell receptor beta chains from the same sample are listed, as sequenced in a study of molecular identifiers for immune sequencing clone quantification. TCRdb itself ran the PCR reads through MiXCR, one entry per CDR3 protein. This sample has around 320,000 distinct CDR3 sequences, with 24% found just once. The sequencing sample was made of naive CD8+ T cells from blood, with Jurkat cell RNA spiked in. Subset in this sample: FACS-sorted CD8+CD4-CCR7+CD45RA+ naive T cells. These receptors were collected from a human donor in good health. Some libraries in this study had Jurkat cell RNA spiked in.

There are many counts of this clonotype. The chain combines TRBV12-3 or TRBV12-4 with TRBJ2-7, with 8 bases aligning to TRBD1. This CDR3 comprises 14 residues. The J segment lost 2 bases and the V segment lost 3 bases, leaving 3 bases of the junction unmatched. The CDR3 DNA follows: TGTGCCAGCAGTTTGGGACAGGCCACCTACGAGCAGTACTTC. Its translation: CASSLGQATYEQYF.

This clonotype was seen a few times. V gene TRBV7-6 combines with J gene TRBJ1-1; D might be TRBD1 (5 bases). The CDR3 has 13 residues. CDR1 is SGHVS and CDR2 is FNYEAQ in the germline V gene. Trimming left V 5 bases short and J 4 bases short, with 11 bases between. CDR3 amino acids: CASSQTDSTEAFF. Written as DNA, the CDR3 is TGTGCCAGCAGCCAAACTGACAGCACTGAAGCTTTCTTT.

The CDR3 nucleotides read TGCGCCAGCAGCCAAGGACAGGGGGTCTACGAGCAGTACTTC. As protein: CASSQGQGVYEQYF. This chain uses TRBV4-3 with TRBJ2-7; TRBD1 matches 9 bases. The CDR3 runs to 14 residues. Germline values: CDR1 LGHNA, CDR2 YSLEER. The junction had 1 base not matched to a gene; V was cut back by 1 base and J by 3 bases.

This clonotype was seen a single time. With a much larger clone just one base away, this may be a read error. This chain connects TRBV27 to TRBJ2-3; D unclear. CDR1 and CDR2 (germline): MNHEY, SMNVEV (reference sequence). The germline V and J ends were trimmed by 6 bases and 4 bases, with 17 bases remaining between them. The CDR3 is 15 residues long. CDR3 sequence reads: CASSALPLNADTQYF. Here the CDR3 DNA reads TGTGCCAGCAGCGCGCTACCCCTGAACGCAGATACGCAGTATTTT.

The J gene is TRBJ1-1, the V gene TRBV6-2 or TRBV6-3; D is undetermined. The CDR3 totals 13 residues. With 2 bases removed from V and 4 bases from J, the gap between germline ends came to 8 bases. Germline V gene lookup returns CDR1 MNHEY and CDR2 SVGEGT. The CDR3 here is CASSYGYGTEAFF. Written as DNA, the CDR3 is TGTGCCAGCAGTTACGGGTACGGCACTGAAGCTTTCTTT.

A word on this clonotype: A much larger clone lies a single base off, so this may be a read error. This chain connects TRBV7-9 to TRBJ2-7; D possibly corresponds to TRBD1 (6 bases). The CDR3 has 16 amino acids. Germline V gene lookup returns CDR1 SEHNR and CDR2 FQNEAQ (reference sequence). The V gene lost 3 bases and the J gene lost 7 bases, with 22 bases spanning the gap. The chain's CDR3 is CASSFGWGPEAEEQYF. CDR3 DNA sequence: TGTGCCAGCAGCTTTGGGTGGGGGCCCGAAGCTGAGGAGCAGTACTTC.

This clonotype was detected a few times. The chain employs TRBV7-3 and TRBJ2-1, with 7 bases lining up with TRBD2. This CDR3 region has 15 residues. Germline CDR1 reads SGHTA; CDR2 reads FQGTGA. V dropped 2 bases and J dropped 8; count of bases not matched to a gene: 9. The CDR3 loop is CASSLGAGDVDEQFF. CDR3 nucleotides: TGTGCCAGCAGCTTAGGCGCGGGAGATGTCGATGAGCAGTTCTTC.

This clonotype was found many times. This chain links TRBV29-1 with TRBJ1-1; no reliable D call. The V and J ends lost 0 bases and 6 bases respectively, with 14 bases between them. This CDR3 contains 14 residues. Per the germline V gene, CDR1 is SQVTM and CDR2 is ANQGSEA. The CDR3 region is CSVEDTRVGAEAFF. The CDR3 nucleotides are TGCAGCGTTGAAGATACGAGGGTAGGCGCTGAAGCTTTCTTT.

This clonotype was counted many times. This chain connects TRBV6-5 to TRBJ2-7, with D maybe TRBD2 (5 bases). Germline V gene data show CDR1 as MNHEY and CDR2 as SVGAGI. With 3 bases removed from V and 6 bases from J, the gap between germline ends came to 12 bases. CDR3 length: 13 residues. CDR3 sequence reads: CASSYCRECEQYF. CDR3 DNA sequence: TGTGCCAGCAGTTATTGCCGGGAATGCGAGCAGTACTTC.

Details on this clonotype: A much larger clone differs from this one at a single base, so this may be a read error. The rearrangement uses TRBV7-3 and TRBJ1-1, with TRBD1 identical over 8 bases. The length of the CDR3 is 14 residues. Germline loops: CDR1 SGHTA, CDR2 FQGTGA. DNA for the CDR3: TGTGCCAGCAGCTTCGGACAGGGTCGCACTGCAGCTTTCTTT. Amino acids: CASSFGQGRTAAFF. Full variable domain (outside the CDR3, taken from reference TRBV7-3 and TRBJ1-1): GAGVSQTPSNKVTEKGKYVELRCDPISGHTALYWYRQSLGQGPEFLIYFQGTGAADDSGLPNDRFFAVRPEGSVSTLKIQRTERGDSAVYLCASSFGQGRTAAFFGQGTRLTVV.

This clonotype was observed a few times. The genes are TRBV7-2 and TRBJ2-2; D may be TRBD1 (6 bases). CDR3 size: 21 residues. Germline V gene sequence: CDR1 SGHTA, CDR2 FQGNSA. Trimming shortened V by 4 bases and J by 8 bases, and 35 bases separated the two germline ends. The CDR3 nucleotides read TGTGCCAGCAGCTCGGGGATCGTCGGGACAACTCTATTGTCTCTAGGGGGGGAGCTGTTTTTT. It translates to CASSSGIVGTTLLSLGGELFF.

This clonotype was recorded at least ten times. The chain has TRBV7-2 and TRBJ2-2, with a tentative D call TRBD2 (6 bases). V was cut by 5 bases and J by 1 base, with 14 bases left in between. CDR1 and CDR2 from the germline V gene are SGHTA and FQGNSA. This CDR3 contains 16 residues. CDR3 coding DNA: TGTGCCAGCAGCCGCGCCGTGCGGGAGAACACCGGGGAGCTGTTTTTT. Amino acids: CASSRAVRENTGELFF.

The rearrangement joins TRBV24-1 to TRBJ2-7, with TRBD1 as a possible D gene (5 bases). With 10 bases removed from V and 9 bases from J, the gap between germline ends came to 18 bases. The CDR3 covers 12 residues. CDR1 is KGHDR, CDR2 SFDVKD, per germline. CDR3 amino acids: CATRAQNRRQYF. Here the CDR3 DNA reads TGTGCCACAAGGGCCCAAAACAGGAGGCAGTACTTC.

This clonotype came up a few times. The chain is built from TRBV27 and TRBJ1-5, with 7 positions matching TRBD1. Germline V CDR1 and CDR2: MNHEY, SMNVEV (reference sequence). The CDR3 sequence is 13 residues long. Trimming removed 3 bases from V and 7 bases from J; junction bases left unmatched: 3. The CDR3 sequence: CASSFRGQQPQHF. In DNA form, the CDR3 reads TGTGCCAGCAGTTTTAGGGGGCAACAGCCCCAGCATTTT.

This chain links TRBV25-1 with TRBJ1-5; D gene ambiguous. Between the trimmed V and J ends, which lost 1 base and 3 bases, there was a span of 7 bases. The CDR3 extends over 14 amino acids. Germline V lookup: CDR1 MGHDK, CDR2 SYGVNS. CDR3 in amino acids: CASSELAVNQPQHF. Written as DNA, the CDR3 is TGTGCCAGCAGTGAATTGGCTGTCAATCAGCCCCAGCATTTT.

The chain is built from TRBV19 and TRBJ1-1, with no clear D. CDR3 size: 13 residues. The V end lost 6 bases, the J end lost 7 bases, and 15 bases lay between the germline ends. Germline CDR1 and CDR2: LNHDA and SQIVND (reference sequence). The CDR3 region has the DNA TGTGCCAGTAGACGGAACTACGGGAATGAAGCTTTCTTT. As protein: CASRRNYGNEAFF.

This clonotype showed up just a few times. The V call is TRBV12-3 or TRBV12-4, the J call TRBJ2-3; 7 nucleotides line up with TRBD1. This CDR3 spans 17 amino acids. J was trimmed by 5 bases and V by 3 bases; bases with no gene match: 14. The CDR3 bases are TGTGCCAGCAGTTTCTGGGAGACAGGGAGCTTCAAAGATACGCAGTATTTT. The encoded protein is CASSFWETGSFKDTQYF.

A remark on this clonotype: A much bigger clone sits one base away, suggesting this may be a read error. Here the CDR3 omits its conserved ending phenylalanine or tryptophan, so a read error is the likely source. The DNA of the CDR3 is TGTGCCAGCAGCGTAGGGGTCAGGGAGCCCCAGCATTAT. This sequence encodes CASSVGVREPQHY. The chain combines TRBV9 with TRBJ1-5; possible D gene TRBD1, 5 bases. The V end lost 0 bases, the J end lost 8 bases, and 9 bases lay between the germline ends. Per germline, CDR1 SGDLS and CDR2 YYNGEE. The length of the CDR3 is 13 residues.

About this clonotype itself: Possible read error: a much larger clone is one base away. The rearrangement uses TRBV29-1 and TRBJ1-1; the match to TRBD1 covers 8 bases. This CDR3 is 12 amino acids long. The V gene's germline CDR1 is SQVTM and CDR2 ANQGSEA. The CDR3 is CSTGQGFTEALF. Written as DNA, the CDR3 is TGCAGCACCGGACAGGGCTTCACTGAAGCTCTCTTT.

The table lists this clonotype with many counts. The chain has TRBV28 and TRBJ2-7; TRBD2 matches 10 bases. Germline loops: CDR1 MDHEN, CDR2 SYDVKM. The J segment lost 0 bases and the V segment lost 3 bases, leaving 23 bases of the junction unmatched. This CDR3 region has 22 residues. CDR3 protein: CASSFPPPGRGSGRPSSYEQYF. Written as DNA, the CDR3 is TGTGCCAGCAGTTTCCCCCCGCCGGGTCGTGGTAGCGGGAGGCCGAGCTCCTACGAGCAGTACTTC.

The chain uses TRBV7-2 and TRBJ2-7; D gene unclear. This CDR3 is 14 amino acids long. The germline gives CDR1 SGHTA, CDR2 FQGNSA. Between the trimmed V and J ends, which lost 5 bases and 2 bases, there was a span of 13 bases. The CDR3 spells CASSLMGNPYEQYF. Here the CDR3 DNA reads TGTGCCAGCAGCCTCATGGGAAACCCCTACGAGCAGTACTTC.

In its sample, this clonotype was seen a few times. The chain couples TRBV9 to TRBJ2-4; D perhaps matches TRBD1 (5 bases). Trimming removed 0 bases from V and 9 bases from J, with 10 bases in between. Germline CDR1 SGDLS, CDR2 YYNGEE. The CDR3 has 13 residues. DNA of the CDR3: TGTGCCAGCAGCGTAGACAGGCAGGCCATTCAGTACTTC. Translated: CASSVDRQAIQYF.

The table lists this clonotype with a few counts. The genes are TRBV27 and TRBJ2-7; 7 nucleotides match TRBD1. This CDR3 region has 14 residues. CDR1 is MNHEY and CDR2 is SMNVEV in the germline V gene (reference sequence). Trimming at V came to 6 bases and at J to 2 bases, leaving 7 bases not matched to a gene. The DNA of the CDR3 is TGTGCCAGCAGCCCGGGACAGATCCCCTACGAGCAGTACTTC. As protein: CASSPGQIPYEQYF.

The rearrangement links TRBV12-3 or TRBV12-4 to TRBJ2-1; D possibly corresponds to TRBD2 (5 bases). Trimming removed 2 bases at V and 0 bases at J, with 11 bases between. The CDR3 totals 16 residues. The CDR3: CASSLYLGSSYNEQFF. CDR3 coding DNA: TGTGCCAGCAGTTTATATCTGGGGAGCTCCTACAATGAGCAGTTCTTC.

This clonotype has a handful of counts. The CDR3 here is CASSSIWDRAKNIQYF. Here the CDR3 DNA reads TGTGCCAGCAGTTCAATCTGGGACAGAGCAAAAAACATTCAGTACTTC. V gene TRBV27 combines with J gene TRBJ2-4; 7 bases agree with TRBD1. Germline CDR1 and CDR2: MNHEY and SMNVEV (reference sequence). The CDR3 length is 16 residues. V was pared by 4 bases and J by 4 bases, with 10 bases of the junction left unmatched.

This clonotype was counted many times. The genes are TRBV7-9 and TRBJ2-7, with TRBD2 matching 7 bases. The germline CDR1 and CDR2 sequences are SEHNR and FQNEAQ (reference sequence). The CDR3 is 16 amino acids. V gave up 3 bases and J gave up 0 bases; unmatched junction bases: 8. CDR3 coding DNA: TGTGCCAGCAGCTTCACAAGCGGGGCCAGCTCCTACGAGCAGTACTTC. Translated, it gives CASSFTSGASSYEQYF.

About this clonotype: Being one base from a much bigger clone, this may be a read error. This chain uses TRBV11-2 with TRBJ2-1, with 7 bases fitting TRBD1. Looked up from germline, CDR1 is SGHAT and CDR2 is FQNNGV. This CDR3 comprises 12 residues. CDR3 DNA: TGTACCAGCAGCTCACAGGGGAATGAGCAGTTCTTC. Amino acid sequence: CTSSSQGNEQFF.

The genes are TRBV19 and TRBJ2-1; TRBD1 matches at 8 bases. The V segment lost 6 bases and the J segment 6 bases; nucleotides outside the gene matches: 4. Looked up from germline, CDR1 is LNHDA and CDR2 is SQIVND (reference sequence). This CDR3 region has 13 residues. The CDR3 protein is CASSYGQGNEQFF. DNA for the CDR3: TGTGCCAGTAGCTACGGACAGGGCAATGAGCAGTTCTTC.

Only a few counts were recorded for this clonotype. This sequence joins TRBV6-2 or TRBV6-3 and TRBJ2-4; TRBD1 is a possible D gene (6 bases). The CDR3 spans 16 residues. V gave up 0 bases and J gave up 1 base, with 10 bases separating them. The germline gives CDR1 MNHEY, CDR2 SVGEGT. In DNA, the CDR3 is TGTGCCAGCAGTTACTCGATCACAGGGGCCAAAAACATTCAGTACTTC. Encoded protein: CASSYSITGAKNIQYF.

This clonotype was counted only a few times. This chain links TRBV2 with TRBJ1-1; D not certain. Germline lookup yields CDR1 SNHLY and CDR2 FYNNEI. The CDR3 runs to 15 residues. The V end was cut by 2 bases, the J end by 4 bases, with 14 bases between. The CDR3 sequence: CASSEYGSGGTEAFF. The CDR3 nucleotides are TGTGCCAGCAGTGAATATGGGAGCGGTGGCACTGAAGCTTTCTTT. The full variable domain, its missing parts supplied by reference TRBV2 and TRBJ1-1, is EPEVTQTPSHQVTQMGQEVILRCVPISNHLYFYWYRQILGQKVEFLVSFYNNEISEKSEIFDDQFSVERPDGSNFTLKIRSTKLEDSAMYFCASSEYGSGGTEAFFGQGTRLTVV.

This rearrangement joins TRBV25-1 to TRBJ2-1, with TRBD2 as a possible D gene (7 bases). CDR1 MGHDK and CDR2 SYGVNS come from the germline V gene. Trimming left V 10 bases short and J 8 bases short, with 18 bases between. This CDR3 spans 13 amino acids. CDR3 bases: TGTGCCACGGAGGGGGGGTTAGCAGATGAGCAGTTCTTC. It specifies CATEGGLADEQFF.